This entry concerns a single T cell receptor (beta chain). Its specificity is not known. This entry belongs to a study of cytomegalovirus exposure and HLA in healthy donors. Study-level findings and limits: Cytomegalovirus status was reportedly diagnosed by the classifier with high specificity and sensitivity. Relative to the approximately 680-donor mean, N-insertions were reportedly fewer in an Asian-associated ancestry cluster in a later analysis.

With V trimmed by 4 bases and J by 5 bases, 4 bases remained unmatched. CDR3 size: 15 residues. Germline V gene sequence: CDR1 SGHRS, CDR2 YFSETQ. With 60 Vbeta and 13 Jbeta primers, the PCR was carried out. TCRdb's copy holds only in-frame clones and misses some; the assay was immunoSEQ multiplex PCR. The data show fewer than 65,000 clones, roughly 77% seen once. The sequenced sample consisted of PBMCs. The sequence was collected from a middle-aged woman in good health and CMV-seropositive. The chain combines TRBV5-1 with TRBJ2-1, with TRBD2 identical over 12 bases. The DNA for the CDR3 is TGCGCCAGCAGCCTACTAGCGGGGGGCAACAATGAGCAGTTCTTC. Translation: CASSLLAGGNNEQFF. Supplemented by reference TRBV5-1 and TRBJ2-1, the full variable domain reads KAGVTQTPRYLIKTRGQQVTLSCSPISGHRSVSWYQQTPGQGLQFLFEYFSETQRNKGNFPGRFSGRQFSNSRSEMNVSTLELGDSALYLCASSLLAGGNNEQFFGPGTRLTVL.